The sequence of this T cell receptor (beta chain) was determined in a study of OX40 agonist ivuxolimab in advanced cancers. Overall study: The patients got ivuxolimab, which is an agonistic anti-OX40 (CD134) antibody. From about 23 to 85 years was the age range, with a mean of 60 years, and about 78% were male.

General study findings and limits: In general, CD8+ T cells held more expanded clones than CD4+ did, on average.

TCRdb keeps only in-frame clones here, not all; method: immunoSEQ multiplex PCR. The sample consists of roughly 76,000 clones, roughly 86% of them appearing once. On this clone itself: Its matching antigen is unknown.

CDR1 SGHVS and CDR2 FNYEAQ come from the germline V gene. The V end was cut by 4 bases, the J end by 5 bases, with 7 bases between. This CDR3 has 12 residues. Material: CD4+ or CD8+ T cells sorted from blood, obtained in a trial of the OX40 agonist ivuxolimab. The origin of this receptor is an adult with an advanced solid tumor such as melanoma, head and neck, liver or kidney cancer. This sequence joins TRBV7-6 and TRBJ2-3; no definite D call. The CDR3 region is CASSSVEDTQYF. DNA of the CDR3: TGTGCCAGCAGCTCGGTAGAAGATACGCAGTATTTT.